The sequence of this T cell receptor (beta chain) was determined in a study of spatial heterogeneity in lung cancer. About the study: Detection of beta-chain sequences consistently exceeded that of alpha-chain sequences.

Points from the study as a whole: Ubiquitous expanded tumor TCRs showed up in blood more at resection than follow-up.

This clonotype has only a few counts. Its antigen is as yet unknown. TCR cDNA molecules each carried a unique molecular identifier. In TCRdb, the 5' RACE reads were re-called with MiXCR into one record per CDR3 protein. The data show 75,000 to 85,000 distinct CDR3 sequences, with about 20% seen just once and around 6.6% held by the top ten. V was clipped by 7 bases and J by 0 bases, with 24 bases between them. Germline V gene sequence: CDR1 LNHDA, CDR2 SQIVND (reference sequence). The CDR3 extends over 19 amino acids. As to time point: sample taken at primary tumor resection. Sequencing of whole RNA from tumor, nontumor lung or frozen PBMC involved no sorting. The donor population consisted of approximately 70 patients with untreated, early-stage non-small cell lung cancer.

This chain connects TRBV19 to TRBJ2-2; perhaps TRBD2 as D (7 bases). The sequence was collected from a male donor with early-stage non-small cell lung cancer. The sequencing here drew on PBMCs, taken at surgery. CDR3 nucleotides: TGTGCCAGTACCCCCGGGGGGCAATATAGCGGTACGAACACCGGGGAGCTGTTTTTT. Translation gives CASTPGGQYSGTNTGELFF.